This TCR beta chain was identified during a study of T cell repertoires in cytomegalovirus infection. Study as a whole: Indicated by public TCR beta signatures were CMV infection and matching HLA type. Study-level results: Identification of carriers of CMV plus the relevant HLA was achieved through cumulative public TCR beta family frequency.

MiXCR was run by TCRdb on the reads, yielding one entry per CDR3 protein. In the table there are a few hundred thousand distinct CDR3 sequences, about 26% of which are singletons. This CDR3 region has 16 residues. Trimming removed 5 bases from V and 2 bases from J; junction bases left unmatched: 9. The germline V gene encodes CDR1 SEHNR and CDR2 FQNEAQ (reference sequence). This clonotype came up a few times. Antigen unknown. The sequence came from a human donor in good health (CMV status not recorded). Some clones in this sample may be carry-over from other donors' samples. V is TRBV7-9 and J is TRBJ2-5; 9 bases fit TRBD2. The sequenced material came from PBMCs. Here the CDR3 reads CASSKKAGGVQETQYF. CDR3 DNA sequence: TGTGCCAGCAGCAAGAAAGCGGGAGGAGTACAAGAGACCCAGTACTTC.